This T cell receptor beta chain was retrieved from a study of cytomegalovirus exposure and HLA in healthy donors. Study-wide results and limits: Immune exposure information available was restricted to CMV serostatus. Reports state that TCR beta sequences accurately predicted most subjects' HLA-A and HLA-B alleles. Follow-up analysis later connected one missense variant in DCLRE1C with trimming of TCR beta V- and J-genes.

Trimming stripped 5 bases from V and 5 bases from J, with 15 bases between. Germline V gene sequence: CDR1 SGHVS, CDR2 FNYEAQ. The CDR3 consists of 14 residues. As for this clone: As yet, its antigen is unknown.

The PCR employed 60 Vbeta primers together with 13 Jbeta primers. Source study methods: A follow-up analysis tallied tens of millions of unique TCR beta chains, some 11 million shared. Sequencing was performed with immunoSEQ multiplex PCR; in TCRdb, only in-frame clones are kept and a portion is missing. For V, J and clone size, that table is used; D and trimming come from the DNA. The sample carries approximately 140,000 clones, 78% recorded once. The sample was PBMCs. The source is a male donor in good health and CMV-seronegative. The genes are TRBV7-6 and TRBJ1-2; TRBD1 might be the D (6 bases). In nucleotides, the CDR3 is TGTGCCAGCAGCGGAGGTGGGGGGGCGTATGGCTACACCTTC. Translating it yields CASSGGGGAYGYTF.